Below, 19 T cell receptor beta chains from the same sample are listed, as sequenced in a study of cytomegalovirus exposure and HLA in healthy donors (dated by TCRdb to between 2016 and 2019). Preparation of the library involved the immunoSEQ multiplex PCR assay. For the multiplex PCR, a mixture combining 60 forward primers for TCR Vbeta segments and 13 reverse primers for TCR Jbeta segments was used. As stored in TCRdb, this immuneACCESS dataset retains in-frame rearrangements with V and J assigned. A fraction of the clones does not appear; measured against another copy, unresolved V genes explain less than half of the discrepancy, and the remainder lacks a known reason. Here the sample has roughly 130,000 clones; 80% occur a single time. Clones ranked in the top ten supply 1% of the sample. Sequenced input: PBMCs. The receptor set was obtained from a man aged 35 to 55 in good health and CMV-seronegative.

This sequence joins TRBV5-4 and TRBJ1-2; D remains unclear. Germline V gene lookup returns CDR1 SGHNT and CDR2 YYREEE (reference sequence). V was pared by 1 base and J by 0 bases, with 7 bases between. This CDR3 is built from 14 residues. CDR3 sequence (DNA): TGTGCCAGCAGCTTGATGGCAGCTAACTATGGCTACACCTTC. Amino acid sequence: CASSLMAANYGYTF.

This chain connects TRBV28 to TRBJ1-2, with unresolved D. This CDR3 is 11 amino acids long. Per germline, CDR1 MDHEN and CDR2 SYDVKM. Trimming stripped 10 bases from V and 2 bases from J, with 8 bases between. This CDR3 reads CATWENYGYTF. CDR3 DNA: TGTGCCACCTGGGAGAACTATGGCTACACCTTC.

The chain carries TRBV6-5 and TRBJ1-1; 9 bases agree with TRBD1. J gave up 3 bases and V 5 bases, and 1 base lay outside the gene matches. CDR1 and CDR2 (germline): MNHEY, SVGAGI. The CDR3 contains 13 residues. The CDR3 DNA reads TGTGCCAGCAGTAGGACAGGGGACACTGAAGCTTTCTTT. Protein: CASSRTGDTEAFF.

This clone showed up just a few times. CDR3 region: CASSEGATAMNTEAFF. The CDR3 region has the DNA TGTGCCAGCAGCGAAGGCGCGACAGCAATGAACACTGAAGCTTTCTTT. The chain combines TRBV4-2 with TRBJ1-1; a weak D match, TRBD1 (5 bases). This CDR3 has 16 amino acids. V lost 5 bases and J lost 0, with 16 bases in between. Germline V gene lookup returns CDR1 LGHNA and CDR2 YNFKEQ.

This chain joins TRBV4-1 and TRBJ1-5; maybe TRBD1 (6 bases). CDR1 and CDR2 from the germline V gene are MGHRA and YSYEKL. The CDR3 is 15 amino acids. Trimming took 4 bases from V and 6 from J, leaving 16 bases between them. The CDR3 bases are TGCGCCAGCAGCCCCCAGCCAGGGGTTGGTCAGCCCCAGCATTTT. It encodes CASSPQPGVGQPQHF.

The genes are TRBV4-1 and TRBJ2-3, with 11 nucleotides matching TRBD2. The CDR3 has 17 residues. The ends lost 2 bases at V and 2 bases at J; junction bases unmatched: 6. CDR1 is MGHRA, CDR2 YSYEKL, per germline. CDR3 residues: CASSQTTSGRATDTQYF. CDR3 bases: TGCGCCAGCAGCCAAACCACTAGCGGGAGAGCCACAGATACGCAGTATTTT.

The genes are TRBV28 and TRBJ1-3, with a possible D match to TRBD1 (5 bases). Germline V gene sequence: CDR1 MDHEN, CDR2 SYDVKM. This CDR3 has 15 residues. V was shortened by 2 bases and J by 2 bases, with 10 bases between the two germline ends. DNA of the CDR3: TGTGCCAGCAGTTTACCGGACAAGGCTGGAAACACCATATATTTT. Its translation is CASSLPDKAGNTIYF.

With regard to this clone: An end of the junction differs from the germline gene, which may be a read error. V gene TRBV19 combines with J gene TRBJ1-2; 7 nucleotides match TRBD1. The CDR3 sequence is 14 residues long. Germline V gives CDR1 LNHDA, CDR2 SQIVND (reference sequence). This CDR3 is CASSIATGLNGHTF. CDR3 coding DNA: TGTGCCAGTAGTATCGCGACAGGGTTGAATGGCCACACCTTC.

J is TRBJ1-5 and V is TRBV28; perhaps TRBD1 as D (5 bases). Germline V gene sequence: CDR1 MDHEN, CDR2 SYDVKM. This CDR3 is 14 amino acids long. Between the trimmed V and J ends, which lost 7 bases and 5 bases, there was a span of 15 bases. The chain's CDR3 is CASTQGAVDQPQHF. The CDR3 nucleotides read TGTGCCAGCACTCAGGGCGCGGTTGATCAGCCCCAGCATTTT.

This chain uses TRBV27 with TRBJ1-1, with a tentative D call TRBD1 (6 bases). Trimming removed 3 bases at V and 1 base at J, with 6 bases between. CDR3 length: 13 residues. Germline values: CDR1 MNHEY, CDR2 SMNVEV (reference sequence). The CDR3 spells CASSLTGNTEAFF. The CDR3 coding sequence is TGTGCCAGCAGTTTGACAGGGAACACTGAAGCTTTCTTT.

The CDR3 DNA is TGTGCCAGCAGTTTCCGCAGGGTTACAGATACGCAGTATTTT. It is translated as CASSFRRVTDTQYF. This chain connects TRBV28 to TRBJ2-3; TRBD1 might be the D (5 bases). Trimming removed 3 bases from V and 3 bases from J, with 10 bases in between. This CDR3 has 14 amino acids. Germline CDR1 is MDHEN and CDR2 is SYDVKM. Full variable domain (remainder filled in from reference TRBV28 and TRBJ2-3): DVKVTQSSRYLVKRTGEKVFLECVQDMDHENMFWYRQDPGLGLRLIYFSYDVKMKEKGDIPEGYSVSREKKERFSLILESASTNQTSMYLCASSFRRVTDTQYFGPGTRLTVL.

The chain recombines TRBV10-3 with TRBJ2-3; 10 bases align to TRBD2. V lost 4 bases, J lost 5 bases, and 0 bases stayed unmatched. The CDR3 is 13 amino acids. Germline V lookup: CDR1 ENHRY, CDR2 SYGVKD. The CDR3 loop is CAISVAGGDTQYF. CDR3 nucleotide sequence: TGTGCCATCAGTGTAGCGGGAGGAGATACGCAGTATTTT.

The chain joins TRBV4-1 to TRBJ1-1, with D possibly TRBD1 on 5 matching bases. Germline lookup yields CDR1 MGHRA and CDR2 YSYEKL. The CDR3 length is 14 residues. The ends were cut back, 1 base at V and 4 bases at J, with 10 bases in the middle. The CDR3 sequence is CASSQGRGFTEAFF. DNA of the CDR3: TGCGCCAGCAGCCAAGGACGGGGGTTCACTGAAGCTTTCTTT.

The CDR3 DNA reads TGTGCCATCAGTGAACAGACCTATCAGCCCCAGCATTTT. Translation: CAISEQTYQPQHF. The chain has TRBV10-3 and TRBJ1-5; D gene uncertain. The CDR3 length is 13 residues. V was clipped by 3 bases and J by 5 bases, with 8 bases between them. The germline V gene encodes CDR1 ENHRY and CDR2 SYGVKD.

The rearrangement uses TRBV9 and TRBJ1-5; maybe TRBD1 (5 bases). The CDR3 is 14 residues long. CDR1 SGDLS and CDR2 YYNGEE come from the germline V gene. Trimming left V 3 bases short and J 7 bases short, with 14 bases between. The CDR3 bases are TGTGCCAGCAGCGCCGACAGCGGAGGGCAGCCCCAGCATTTT. Translating gives CASSADSGGQPQHF.

The chain recombines TRBV6-5 with TRBJ1-1; possible D gene TRBD1, 5 bases. Between the trimmed V and J ends, which lost 1 base and 1 base, there was a span of 10 bases. CDR3 length equals 15 residues. CDR1 is MNHEY and CDR2 is SVGAGI in the germline V gene. In nucleotides, the CDR3 is TGTGCCAGCAGTTACTGGTCGGGGGAGAACACTGAAGCTTTCTTT. It encodes CASSYWSGENTEAFF.

The V call is TRBV10-3, the J call TRBJ2-1; D is undetermined. The CDR3 contains 15 residues. The ends were cut back, 10 bases at V and 0 bases at J, with 16 bases in the middle. Germline CDR1 ENHRY, CDR2 SYGVKD. The CDR3 DNA reads TGTGCCACCCGAAACTCTAGTAGCTCCTACAATGAGCAGTTCTTC. Amino acids: CATRNSSSSYNEQFF.

The chain has TRBV5-1 and TRBJ2-1, with 10 bases fitting TRBD2. V dropped 4 bases and J dropped 7; count of bases not matched to a gene: 5. The CDR3 spans 14 residues. The germline V gene encodes CDR1 SGHRS and CDR2 YFSETQ. DNA for the CDR3: TGCGCCAGCAGCAGGACTAGCGGCGAGAATGAGCAGTTCTTC. Protein sequence: CASSRTSGENEQFF.

In this sample, this clone turned up a few times. The chain links TRBV2 to TRBJ2-1; TRBD2 matches 11 bases. This CDR3 region has 16 residues. Germline V gene lookup returns CDR1 SNHLY and CDR2 FYNNEI. V lost 7 bases and J lost 9; bases outside the gene matches: 14. The CDR3, as DNA: TGTGCCAGCACCGATGCCTTAGCGGGGGGGCGGGGTGAGCAGTTCTTC. It encodes CASTDALAGGRGEQFF.